These 2 T cell receptor beta chains share one sample of origin, sequenced in a study of cytomegalovirus exposure and HLA in healthy donors. Both 60 Vbeta primers and 13 Jbeta primers went into the PCR. This table comes from immunoSEQ multiplex PCR, and its TCRdb copy is limited to in-frame clones, with some not included. The data hold some 89,000 clones, with about 78% observed a single time. The source material was PBMCs. Source of these receptors: a woman aged 40 to 49 in good health and CMV-seropositive.

V gene TRBV9 combines with J gene TRBJ2-1; 11 bases are a match to TRBD2. The CDR3 totals 16 residues. From germline, CDR1 is SGDLS and CDR2 YYNGEE. Losses at the gene ends were 0 bases for V and 7 bases for J; bases not matched to a gene: 6. The CDR3 spells CASSVELSGRGNEQFF. The DNA of the CDR3 is TGTGCCAGCAGCGTAGAGCTTAGCGGGAGGGGAAATGAGCAGTTCTTC.

Comments on this clone: Other nucleotide sequences from this sample produce the same CDR3. This rearrangement joins TRBV5-1 to TRBJ1-1; 9 nucleotides align to TRBD1. The germline gives CDR1 SGHRS, CDR2 YFSETQ. The CDR3 totals 15 residues. Trimming removed 4 bases from V and 0 bases from J; junction bases left unmatched: 4. CDR3 sequence reads: CASSGGQGVNTEAFF. In DNA form, the CDR3 reads TGCGCCAGCAGCGGGGGACAGGGTGTGAACACTGAAGCTTTCTTT.